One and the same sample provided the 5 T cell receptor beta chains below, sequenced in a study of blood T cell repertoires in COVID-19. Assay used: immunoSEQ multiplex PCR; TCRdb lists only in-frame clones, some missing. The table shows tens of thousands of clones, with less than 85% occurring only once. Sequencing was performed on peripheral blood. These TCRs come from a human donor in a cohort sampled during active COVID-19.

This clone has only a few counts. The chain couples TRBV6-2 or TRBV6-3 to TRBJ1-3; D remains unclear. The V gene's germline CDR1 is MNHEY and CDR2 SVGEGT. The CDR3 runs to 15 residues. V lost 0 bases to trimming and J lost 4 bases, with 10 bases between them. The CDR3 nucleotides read TGTGCCAGCAGTTACTCTTCCGGTATCGGAAACACCATATATTTT. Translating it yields CASSYSSGIGNTIYF.

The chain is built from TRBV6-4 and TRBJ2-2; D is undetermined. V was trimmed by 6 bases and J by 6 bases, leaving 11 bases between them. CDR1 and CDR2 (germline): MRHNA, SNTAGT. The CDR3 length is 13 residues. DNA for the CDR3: TGTGCCAGCAGAGCTAGTTCTTCCGGGGAGCTGTTTTTT. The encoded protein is CASRASSSGELFF.

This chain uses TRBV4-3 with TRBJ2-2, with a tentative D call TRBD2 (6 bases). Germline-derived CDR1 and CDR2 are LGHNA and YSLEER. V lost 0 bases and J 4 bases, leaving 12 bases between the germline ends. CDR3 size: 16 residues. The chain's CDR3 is CASSQEGGATTGELFF. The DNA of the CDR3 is TGCGCCAGCAGCCAAGAGGGCGGGGCGACCACCGGGGAGCTGTTTTTT.

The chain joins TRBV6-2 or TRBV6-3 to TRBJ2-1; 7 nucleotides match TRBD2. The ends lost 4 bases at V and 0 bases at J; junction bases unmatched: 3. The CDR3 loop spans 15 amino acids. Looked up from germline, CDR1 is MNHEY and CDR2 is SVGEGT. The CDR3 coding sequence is TGTGCCAGCAGTTTGGGCGGGGGCTCCTACAATGAGCAGTTCTTC. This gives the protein CASSLGGGSYNEQFF.

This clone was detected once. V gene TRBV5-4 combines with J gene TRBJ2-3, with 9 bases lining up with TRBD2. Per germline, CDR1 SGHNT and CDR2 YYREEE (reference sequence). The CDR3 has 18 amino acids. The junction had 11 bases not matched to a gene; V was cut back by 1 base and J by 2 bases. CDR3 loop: CASSLFSLAGPNTDTQYF. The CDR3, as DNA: TGTGCCAGCAGCTTGTTTTCTCTAGCGGGGCCGAACACAGATACGCAGTATTTT.